The present T cell receptor (beta chain) was sequenced within a study of T-cell reconstitution after alpha-beta-depleted transplantation in children. Researchers prepared the TCRbeta library using unique molecular identifiers, the study reports. TCRdb called the PCR reads again in MiXCR, with one record for every CDR3 protein. The table lists about 440,000 distinct CDR3 sequences, 43% of them singletons. CDR3 length: 14 amino acids. Trimming stripped 0 bases from V and 2 bases from J, with 8 bases between. The germline CDR1 and CDR2 sequences are MNHEY and SVGEGT. This clonotype originated in a girl aged 2-10 years with aplastic anemia, due to receive a stem cell transplant. This sample comprised PBMCs, obtained before TCRalphabeta/CD19-depleted stem cell transplant. V gene TRBV6-2 or TRBV6-3 combines with J gene TRBJ2-7; D is undetermined. The DNA of the CDR3 is TGTGCCAGCAGTTACTCCGGGCCTGCCTACGAGCAGTACTTC. Its translation is CASSYSGPAYEQYF.